This section outlines one T cell receptor beta chain sequence together with its context. This receptor's antigen is unknown. Per-base quality was not reported, and no clone a single base away is much larger than it. V is pruned by 5 bases and J by 4 bases, leaving 5 bases of the junction without a gene match. Its CDR3 holds 16 amino acids, cysteine through phenylalanine. The entry retains the CDR3 DNA only, 48 bases that are in frame from base 1. From the germline V gene (reference sequence), CDR1 is SEHNR and CDR2 is FQNEAQ. This specimen belongs to a study of blood T cell repertoires in COVID-19 (dated by TCRdb to about 2020). Looking at the study overall: The collaborator samples originated in the United States, Italy and Spain and spanned the acute and convalescent phases of COVID-19. The samples were drawn from two sources: the first 160 participants of the ongoing ImmuneRACE study, and 1,200 or so subjects contributed by 6 global collaborators. The repertoires were made available in a free public database intended to serve as a resource for research on the immune response to SARS-CoV-2. Deeply sampled blood TCRbeta repertoires from subjects exposed to, actively infected with, or recovered from COVID-19 were included in the dataset. A de-identified subject ID, COVID-19 status, age in years and sex were almost always included in the sample metadata. Where available, HLA class I and class II types were obtained from metadata supplied by the sample provider rather than from assay-based typing. The prospective study material was composed of cDNA or gDNA derived from T cells, B-cell-depleted T cells, or PBMCs. Broader findings and caveats from the paper: Clinical and demographic metadata were provided uncurated, with the amount varying by source and participant.

The collaborating institutions used their own protocols to collect whole blood in K2EDTA tubes. For TCRbeta analysis, collaborators shipped samples as frozen whole blood, isolated PBMCs, or DNA extracted from either of those sample types. TCRbeta CDR3 regions were amplified from genomic DNA using the immunoSEQ Assay, a bias-controlled multiplex PCR. In the authors' own workflow: Within the assay, amplification of reference gene primers was used to estimate how many nucleated cells each sample contained. Sequence reads were collapsed and filtered to measure the absolute abundance of every unique TCRbeta CDR3 rearrangement. For each sample, productive Simpson clonality was calculated as the square root of Simpson's diversity index across productive rearrangements. TCRdb holds this immuneACCESS table with in-frame rearrangements only. Some clones are missing; in checked studies, unresolved V genes explain under half, and the rest has no known cause. The DNA gave D and trimming, while V, J and clone size come from that table. Here the sample has over 130,000 clones; 80% to 90% occur a single time. The leading ten clones occupy less than 3.5% of the sample.

Sequenced: peripheral blood. This sequence originates from a man between 65 and 85 years old with acute or convalescent COVID-19. The sequence is built from TRBV7-9 and TRBJ2-3; 14 central bases correspond to TRBD2. The CDR3 protein sequence reads: CASSHGLAGGPDTQYF. The nucleotides are TGTGCCAGCAGCCATGGACTAGCGGGAGGCCCAGATACGCAGTATTTT.